Below are 21 T cell receptor beta chains sequenced from a single sample in a study of blood T cell repertoires in COVID-19. Produced via immunoSEQ multiplex PCR; TCRdb's table is partial and in-frame only. The data contain more than 250,000 clones, 80% to 90% of them singletons. The specimen was peripheral blood. These receptors were collected from a man over 45 with active or convalescent COVID-19.

The chain carries TRBV19 and TRBJ1-1; D is perhaps TRBD1 (5 bases). Per germline, CDR1 LNHDA and CDR2 SQIVND (reference sequence). Trimming left V 3 bases short and J 11 bases short, with 10 bases between. The CDR3 totals 11 residues. Here the CDR3 DNA reads TGTGCCAGTAGTATGGGGCGACGGGCTTTCTTT. Protein product: CASSMGRRAFF.

The rearrangement uses TRBV4-2 and TRBJ2-1; TRBD2 might be the D (6 bases). CDR1 LGHNA and CDR2 YNFKEQ come from the germline V gene. The CDR3 is 15 residues long. The germline V and J ends were trimmed by 4 bases and 0 bases, with 10 bases remaining between them. This CDR3 reads CASSPRLVSYNEQFF. The CDR3 bases are TGTGCCAGCAGCCCCCGACTAGTCTCCTACAATGAGCAGTTCTTC.

This clone was observed a handful of times. The chain combines TRBV5-8 with TRBJ1-2; D might be TRBD1 (5 bases). Germline CDR1 and CDR2: SGHTS and YDEGEE. CDR3 length: 16 residues. Trimming removed 1 base from V and 4 bases from J, with 17 bases in between. In DNA, the CDR3 is TGTGCCAGCAGCTTGTCCCGTGGTAACAGGTTCTATGGCTACACCTTC. Encoded protein: CASSLSRGNRFYGYTF.

The rearrangement uses TRBV6-5 and TRBJ2-7; D gene ambiguous. The germline V gene encodes CDR1 MNHEY and CDR2 SVGAGI. Trimming pared 2 bases from V and 4 bases from J, leaving 12 bases between. This CDR3 comprises 14 residues. The CDR3 protein is CASSYALGQYEQYF. For the CDR3, the DNA is TGTGCCAGCAGTTACGCCCTAGGCCAGTACGAGCAGTACTTC.

The rearrangement joins TRBV6-2 or TRBV6-3 to TRBJ2-5; the D gene is possibly TRBD1 (6 bases). The CDR3 contains 15 residues. The V end was cut by 2 bases, the J end by 4 bases, with 14 bases between. Germline-derived CDR1 and CDR2 are MNHEY and SVGEGT. Here the CDR3 DNA reads TGTGCCAGCAGTTACCCACAGGGCAGGTTAGAGACCCAGTACTTC. Its protein product is CASSYPQGRLETQYF.

This chain uses TRBV6-6 with TRBJ2-3; 9 bases match TRBD1. CDR3 length: 16 residues. In germline, CDR1 is MNHNY, CDR2 SVGAGI (reference sequence). Trimming removed 5 bases from V and 3 bases from J; junction bases left unmatched: 9. The CDR3 DNA reads TGTGCCAGCAGTCAACCCGACAGGGGGTTAACAGATACGCAGTATTTT. It yields the protein CASSQPDRGLTDTQYF.

V usage is TRBV15 and J usage is TRBJ1-1, with 7 bases matching TRBD1. V dropped 7 bases and J dropped 3; count of bases not matched to a gene: 8. In germline, CDR1 is LNHNV, CDR2 YYDKDF (reference sequence). This CDR3 comprises 14 residues. CDR3 amino acids: CATTATGSDTEAFF. CDR3 sequence (DNA): TGTGCCACCACCGCGACAGGGTCGGACACTGAAGCTTTCTTT.

The gene calls are TRBV6-5 and TRBJ1-5, with 7 positions matching TRBD1. Unmatched junction bases numbered 1, after V lost 4 bases and J lost 7 bases. Germline V gives CDR1 MNHEY, CDR2 SVGAGI. This CDR3 contains 12 residues. The CDR3 nucleotides are TGTGCCAGCAGTTCAGGGGGACAGCCCCAGCATTTT. Translating it yields CASSSGGQPQHF.

The CDR3 loop is CASTWDKNSPLHF. CDR3 bases: TGTGCCAGCACGTGGGACAAAAATTCACCCCTCCACTTT. The rearrangement joins TRBV6-5 to TRBJ1-6; D is possibly TRBD1 (6 bases). The CDR3 runs to 13 residues. The V and J ends lost 7 bases and 7 bases respectively, with 11 bases between them. Germline V gives CDR1 MNHEY, CDR2 SVGAGI.

The genes are TRBV2 and TRBJ2-1; possibly TRBD2 for D (6 bases). The V gene's germline CDR1 is SNHLY and CDR2 FYNNEI. V was pared by 2 bases and J by 6 bases, with 14 bases between. This CDR3 comprises 15 residues. Here the CDR3 DNA reads TGTGCCAGCAGTGAAATCGGGGGAATCCCCAATGAGCAGTTCTTC. Protein: CASSEIGGIPNEQFF.

This chain's CDR3 is CASSARPSGTAYNSPLHF. CDR3 nucleotides: TGTGCCAGCAGCGCGCGCCCCTCCGGGACAGCCTATAATTCACCCCTCCACTTT. V is TRBV11-2 and J is TRBJ1-6; 7 bases map to TRBD1. Germline V lookup: CDR1 SGHAT, CDR2 FQNNGV. The ends lost 5 bases at V and 2 bases at J; junction bases unmatched: 12. The CDR3 is made up of 18 amino acids. Full variable domain (rest looked up from reference TRBV11-2 and TRBJ1-6): EAGVAQSPRYKIIEKRQSVAFWCNPISGHATLYWYQQILGQGPKLLIQFQNNGVVDDSQLPKDRFSAERLKGVDSTLKIQPAKLEDSAVYLCASSARPSGTAYNSPLHFGNGTRLTVT.

The chain uses TRBV30 and TRBJ1-1; TRBD1 aligns across 7 bases. The germline gives CDR1 GTSNPN, CDR2 SVGIG (reference sequence). V was pared by 0 bases and J by 11 bases, with 6 bases of the junction left unmatched. This CDR3 has 12 residues. CDR3 protein: CAWSVLTGWAFF. CDR3 DNA sequence: TGTGCCTGGAGTGTACTGACAGGGTGGGCTTTCTTT.

The chain recombines TRBV7-9 with TRBJ2-5; the D gene is possibly TRBD2 (6 bases). This CDR3 contains 14 residues. V lost 5 bases to trimming and J lost 4 bases, with 14 bases between them. The germline CDR1 and CDR2 sequences are SEHNR and FQNEAQ (reference sequence). The CDR3 loop reads CASSPGLIRETQYF. CDR3 sequence (DNA): TGTGCCAGCAGCCCCGGACTAATAAGAGAGACCCAGTACTTC.

The chain couples TRBV15 to TRBJ2-7; weak D call: TRBD2 (5 bases). V was pared by 1 base and J by 3 bases, with 7 bases between. The CDR3 is made up of 13 amino acids. Germline V gene lookup returns CDR1 LNHNV and CDR2 YYDKDF (reference sequence). Written as DNA, the CDR3 is TGTGCCACCAGCAGAGTTACTAGCTACGAGCAGTACTTC. This translates into CATSRVTSYEQYF.

Details on this clone: The sample holds other DNA sequences that translate to the same CDR3. The chain joins TRBV6-5 to TRBJ1-1; 7 nucleotides align to TRBD1. Losses at the gene ends were 5 bases for V and 1 base for J; bases not matched to a gene: 4. Germline loops: CDR1 MNHEY, CDR2 SVGAGI. The CDR3 extends over 14 amino acids. The CDR3 coding sequence is TGTGCCAGCAGTCCGAGGACAGGGAACACTGAAGCTTTCTTT. Its translation is CASSPRTGNTEAFF.

V usage is TRBV10-3 and J usage is TRBJ2-7; maybe TRBD2 (6 bases). CDR1 is ENHRY, CDR2 SYGVKD, per germline. This CDR3 has 11 residues. Between the trimmed V and J ends, which lost 8 bases and 6 bases, there was a span of 11 bases. The CDR3 spells CAILAGSEQYF. Here the CDR3 DNA reads TGTGCCATCCTGGCGGGAAGCGAGCAGTACTTC.

As concerns this clone: The sample contains more than one DNA sequence encoding this CDR3. The V gene is TRBV28, the J gene TRBJ1-2, with 7 bases aligning to TRBD1. This CDR3 has 14 residues. Per germline, CDR1 MDHEN and CDR2 SYDVKM. The V and J ends lost 4 bases and 3 bases, in that order; junction bases with no gene match: 5. In nucleotides, the CDR3 is TGTGCCAGCAGTTCGGGGACAGACTACTATGGCTACACCTTC. This codes for CASSSGTDYYGYTF.

This chain links TRBV5-6 with TRBJ1-3; TRBD1 matches 7 bases. In germline, CDR1 is SGHDT, CDR2 YYEEEE. The ends lost 3 bases at V and 4 bases at J; junction bases unmatched: 7. The CDR3 spans 15 residues. Here the CDR3 reads CASSSLRGGGNTIYF. Here the CDR3 DNA reads TGTGCCAGCAGCTCCCTCCGAGGGGGCGGAAACACCATATATTTT.

The V call is TRBV4-1, the J call TRBJ1-6; 9 bases match TRBD1. The CDR3 covers 14 residues. The trim removed 4 bases at V and 8 bases at J, leaving 3 bases unmatched. The germline CDR1 and CDR2 sequences are MGHRA and YSYEKL. The CDR3 nucleotides read TGCGCCAGCAGCCTCCGGGACAGGGATTCACCCCTCCACTTT. Protein: CASSLRDRDSPLHF.

V and J are TRBV28 and TRBJ2-7; 8 nucleotides match TRBD1. With V trimmed by 1 base and J by 2 bases, 4 bases remained unmatched. The CDR3 covers 15 residues. CDR1 is MDHEN, CDR2 SYDVKM, per germline. The CDR3 DNA sequence: TGTGCCAGCAGTTTATTGGGGACAGGAACCTACGAGCAGTACTTC. Its translation is CASSLLGTGTYEQYF.

The rearrangement uses TRBV7-9 and TRBJ1-2, with D possibly being TRBD1 (6 bases). The CDR3 contains 15 residues. Germline lookup yields CDR1 SEHNR and CDR2 FQNEAQ (reference sequence). V was trimmed by 5 bases and J by 6 bases, leaving 19 bases between them. For the CDR3, the DNA is TGTGCCAGCAGCCCCGGGGGGGGCGTTTTGGATGGCTACACCTTC. It codes for CASSPGGGVLDGYTF. The entire variable domain, with the rest obtained from reference TRBV7-9 and TRBJ1-2, is as follows: DTGVSQNPRHKITKRGQNVTFRCDPISEHNRLYWYRQTLGQGPEFLTYFQNEAQLEKSRLLSDRFSAERPKGSFSTLEIQRTEQGDSAMYLCASSPGGGVLDGYTFGSGTRLTVV.